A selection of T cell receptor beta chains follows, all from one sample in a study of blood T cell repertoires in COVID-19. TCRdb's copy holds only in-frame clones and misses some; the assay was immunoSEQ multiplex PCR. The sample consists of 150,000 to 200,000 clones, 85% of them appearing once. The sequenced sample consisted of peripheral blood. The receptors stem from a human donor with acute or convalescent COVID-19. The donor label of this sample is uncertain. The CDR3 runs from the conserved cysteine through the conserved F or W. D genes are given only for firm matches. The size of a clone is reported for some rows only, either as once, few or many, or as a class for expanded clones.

CDR3 DNA: TGTGCCAGCAGCCAAGAGGGGACAGACAGAAACACCGGGGAGCTGTTTTTT
CDR3 protein: CASSQEGTDRNTGELFF
clone size: .
J gene: TRBJ2-2
D gene: TRBD1
V gene: TRBV4-2

CDR3 DNA: TGTGCCAGCAGCCTACAAGGCCAGGCCTTGGGGCCCCAGCATTTT
CDR3 protein: CASSLQGQALGPQHF
clone size: .
J gene: TRBJ1-5
D gene: .
V gene: TRBV7-2

CDR3 DNA: TGTGCCAGTAGTAAGAGATCTACTAATGAAAAACTGTTTTTT
CDR3 protein: CASSKRSTNEKLFF
clone size: .
J gene: TRBJ1-4
D gene: .
V gene: TRBV19

CDR3 DNA: TGTGCCAGCAGCTTTAGACGGATACAGGGAGATACGCAGTATTTT
CDR3 protein: CASSFRRIQGDTQYF
clone size: .
J gene: TRBJ2-3
D gene: .
V gene: TRBV7-9

CDR3 DNA: TGCGCCAGCAGCCAAGAAACTAGCGGGGACAATGAGCAGTTCTTC
CDR3 protein: CASSQETSGDNEQFF
clone size: .
J gene: TRBJ2-1
D gene: TRBD2
V gene: TRBV4-3

CDR3 DNA: TGTGCCAGCAGTTCATTGGGGCGTTATAGCAATCAGCCCCAGCATTTT
CDR3 protein: CASSSLGRYSNQPQHF
clone size: .
J gene: TRBJ1-5
D gene: .
V gene: TRBV28

CDR3 DNA: TGCAGCGTTGCTCCGGGACAGGCGAGCAATGAGCAGTTCTTC
CDR3 protein: CSVAPGQASNEQFF
clone size: .
J gene: TRBJ2-1
D gene: TRBD1
V gene: TRBV29-1

CDR3 DNA: TGTGCCAGCAGCTTATTCGGGAATGAGCAGTTCTTC
CDR3 protein: CASSLFGNEQFF
clone size: few
J gene: TRBJ2-1
D gene: .
V gene: TRBV7-3

CDR3 DNA: TGTGCCAGCAGTTACCAGACAGGGGCGAATCAGCCCCAGCATTTT
CDR3 protein: CASSYQTGANQPQHF
clone size: .
J gene: TRBJ1-5
D gene: TRBD1
V gene: TRBV6-6

CDR3 DNA: TGTGCCAGCTCATCGGGACAGAATGAAAAACTGTTTTTT
CDR3 protein: CASSSGQNEKLFF
clone size: .
J gene: TRBJ1-4
D gene: TRBD1
V gene: TRBV18

CDR3 DNA: TGTGCCAGCAGTTATTCGGGTAGCTACCAGGGTGATGGCTACACCTTC
CDR3 protein: CASSYSGSYQGDGYTF
clone size: .
J gene: TRBJ1-2
D gene: .
V gene: TRBV6-5

CDR3 DNA: TGTGCCAGCAGCGTATCGAACCAGCGGGGGCAAGAGACCCAGTACTTC
CDR3 protein: CASSVSNQRGQETQYF
clone size: .
J gene: TRBJ2-5
D gene: TRBD2
V gene: TRBV9

CDR3 DNA: TGTGCCAGCAGCTTACCGGGACTAGCAACTGGCGGGGAGCTGTTTTTT
CDR3 protein: CASSLPGLATGGELFF
clone size: .
J gene: TRBJ2-2
D gene: TRBD2
V gene: TRBV7-7

CDR3 DNA: TGTGCCAGCAGTTCCCGACAGGTAGCTGGAAACACCATATATTTT
CDR3 protein: CASSSRQVAGNTIYF
clone size: .
J gene: TRBJ1-3
D gene: .
V gene: TRBV6-5

CDR3 DNA: TGTGCCAGCCGACAGGAAGGGAATGCGCACACTGAAGCTTTCTTT
CDR3 protein: CASRQEGNAHTEAFF
clone size: .
J gene: TRBJ1-1
D gene: .
V gene: TRBV28

CDR3 DNA: TGCGCCAGCAGCTTCAGGGGTCACACTGAAGCTTTCTTT
CDR3 protein: CASSFRGHTEAFF
clone size: .
J gene: TRBJ1-1
D gene: .
V gene: TRBV5-1

CDR3 DNA: TGTGCCACCAGCAGCACTCCCGCGGGGGGCTACACCTTC
CDR3 protein: CATSSTPAGGYTF
clone size: .
J gene: TRBJ1-2
D gene: .
V gene: TRBV15

CDR3 DNA: TGTGCCAGCGGGGGCCACGGCGGGGAGCTGTTTTTT
CDR3 protein: CASGGHGGELFF
clone size: few
J gene: TRBJ2-2
D gene: .
V gene: TRBV28

CDR3 DNA: TGTGCCAGCAGTCGAGGCTTTCCAAGCTCCTACAATGAGCAGTTCTTC
CDR3 protein: CASSRGFPSSYNEQFF
clone size: .
J gene: TRBJ2-1
D gene: .
V gene: TRBV6-6

CDR3 DNA: TGTGCCAGCACCACCGGGATTAGCAATCAGCCCCAGCATTTT
CDR3 protein: CASTTGISNQPQHF
clone size: .
J gene: TRBJ1-5
D gene: .
V gene: TRBV2

CDR3 DNA: TGTGCCAGCAGTTACTCCCCAGGGCGGGGGGGCAATGAGCAGTTCTTC
CDR3 protein: CASSYSPGRGGNEQFF
clone size: few
J gene: TRBJ2-1
D gene: TRBD2
V gene: TRBV6-2/TRBV6-3

CDR3 DNA: TGTGCCAGCAGTTCGGTTCACGGAACAGGGGGCCTAGTGAACACTGAAGCTTTCTTT
CDR3 protein: CASSSVHGTGGLVNTEAFF
clone size: .
J gene: TRBJ1-1
D gene: TRBD1
V gene: TRBV28

CDR3 DNA: TGTGCCAGTAGTCTCGCAGGGGCGACCGGCTACACCTTC
CDR3 protein: CASSLAGATGYTF
clone size: .
J gene: TRBJ1-2
D gene: .
V gene: TRBV19

CDR3 DNA: TGTGCCAGCAGTGAATCAACAGGGTGGAATTCACCCCTCCACTTT
CDR3 protein: CASSESTGWNSPLHF
clone size: few
J gene: TRBJ1-6
D gene: .
V gene: TRBV25-1

CDR3 DNA: TGTGCCACCAGCAGAGTATTGGCAGTCTCCTACAATGAGCAGTTCTTC
CDR3 protein: CATSRVLAVSYNEQFF
clone size: few
J gene: TRBJ2-1
D gene: .
V gene: TRBV15

CDR3 DNA: TGTGCCAGCAGCTCCCCGAGACAAGGCTATGGCTACACCTTC
CDR3 protein: CASSSPRQGYGYTF
clone size: .
J gene: TRBJ1-2
D gene: .
V gene: TRBV7-9

CDR3 DNA: TGTGCCAGCAGTGAAGACAGGGTTTATAATTCACCCCTCCACTTT
CDR3 protein: CASSEDRVYNSPLHF
clone size: .
J gene: TRBJ1-6
D gene: .
V gene: TRBV6-1

CDR3 DNA: TGTGCCAGCAGTTATACCGGGACAGTAAGCAATCAGCCCCAGCATTTT
CDR3 protein: CASSYTGTVSNQPQHF
clone size: .
J gene: TRBJ1-5
D gene: TRBD1
V gene: TRBV6-2/TRBV6-3

CDR3 DNA: TGTGCCAGCACCGACGGGGGACAGCCCCAGCATTTT
CDR3 protein: CASTDGGQPQHF
clone size: .
J gene: TRBJ1-5
D gene: .
V gene: TRBV6-5

CDR3 DNA: TGTGCCAGCAGTGAAAAGAAAGGGGCAACTAATGAAAAACTGTTTTTT
CDR3 protein: CASSEKKGATNEKLFF
clone size: .
J gene: TRBJ1-4
D gene: .
V gene: TRBV6-1

CDR3 DNA: TGTGCCTTCACGACAGGGTCAGGTATTTATGGCTACACCTTC
CDR3 protein: CAFTTGSGIYGYTF
clone size: .
J gene: TRBJ1-2
D gene: TRBD1
V gene: TRBV30

CDR3 DNA: TGTGCCAGCTCCATTCAATCGGTATCACGCGAGCAGTACTTC
CDR3 protein: CASSIQSVSREQYF
clone size: .
J gene: TRBJ2-7
D gene: .
V gene: TRBV18

CDR3 DNA: TGCGCCAGCAGCTTGCAGACAGGGAAATCTACGAGCTATGGCTACACCTTC
CDR3 protein: CASSLQTGKSTSYGYTF
clone size: .
J gene: TRBJ1-2
D gene: TRBD1
V gene: TRBV5-1

CDR3 DNA: TGTGCCAGCAGTTTTAGTCGGGGTACCAATCAGCCCCAGCATTTT
CDR3 protein: CASSFSRGTNQPQHF
clone size: once
J gene: TRBJ1-5
D gene: .
V gene: TRBV27

CDR3 DNA: TGTGCCAGCAGTGAACGTCTGACCAAGAGGGACACTGAAGCTTTCTTT
CDR3 protein: CASSERLTKRDTEAFF
clone size: .
J gene: TRBJ1-1
D gene: .
V gene: TRBV6-1

CDR3 DNA: TGTGCCAGCAGCTCCGACAGGGTGCAGCCCCAGCATTTT
CDR3 protein: CASSSDRVQPQHF
clone size: .
J gene: TRBJ1-5
D gene: TRBD1
V gene: TRBV5-6

CDR3 DNA: TGTGCCAGCAGTCCATGGACAGGCACAGATACGCAGTATTTT
CDR3 protein: CASSPWTGTDTQYF
clone size: .
J gene: TRBJ2-3
D gene: .
V gene: TRBV2

CDR3 DNA: TGTGCCAGCAGCCGGACAGGGGTCAATCAGCCCCAGCATTTT
CDR3 protein: CASSRTGVNQPQHF
clone size: .
J gene: TRBJ1-5
D gene: TRBD1
V gene: TRBV7-2

CDR3 DNA: TGTGCCAGTAGTATCTCAGGGGGCAACGGTCAGCCCCAGCATTTT
CDR3 protein: CASSISGGNGQPQHF
clone size: .
J gene: TRBJ1-5
D gene: TRBD1
V gene: TRBV19

CDR3 DNA: TGTGCCAGCAGCTTGGGGCAGGGGGTTAACTATGGCTACACCTTC
CDR3 protein: CASSLGQGVNYGYTF
clone size: .
J gene: TRBJ1-2
D gene: TRBD1
V gene: TRBV5-6